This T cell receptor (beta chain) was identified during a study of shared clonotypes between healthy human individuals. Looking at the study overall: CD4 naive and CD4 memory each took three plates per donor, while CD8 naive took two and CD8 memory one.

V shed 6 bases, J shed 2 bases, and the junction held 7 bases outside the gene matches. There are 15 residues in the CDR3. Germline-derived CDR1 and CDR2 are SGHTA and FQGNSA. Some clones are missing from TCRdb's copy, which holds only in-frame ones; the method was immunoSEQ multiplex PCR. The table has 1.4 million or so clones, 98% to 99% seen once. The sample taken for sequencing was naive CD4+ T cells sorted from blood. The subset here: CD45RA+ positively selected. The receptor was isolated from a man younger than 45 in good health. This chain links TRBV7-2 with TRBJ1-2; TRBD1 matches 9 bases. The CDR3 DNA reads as TGTGCCAGCAGTCTCGGGGACAGGGAAAACTATGGCTACACCTTC. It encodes CASSLGDRENYGYTF.